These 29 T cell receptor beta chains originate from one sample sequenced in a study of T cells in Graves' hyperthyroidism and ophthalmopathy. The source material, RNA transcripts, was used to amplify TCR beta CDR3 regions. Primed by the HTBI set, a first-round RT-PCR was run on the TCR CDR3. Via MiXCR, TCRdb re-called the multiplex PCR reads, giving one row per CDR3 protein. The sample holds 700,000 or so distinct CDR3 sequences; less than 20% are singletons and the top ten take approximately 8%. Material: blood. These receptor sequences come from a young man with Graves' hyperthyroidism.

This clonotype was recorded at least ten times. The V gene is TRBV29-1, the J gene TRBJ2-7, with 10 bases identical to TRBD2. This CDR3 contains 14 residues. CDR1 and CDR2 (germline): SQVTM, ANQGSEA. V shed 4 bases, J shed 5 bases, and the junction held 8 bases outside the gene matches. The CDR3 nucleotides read TGCAGCGTTGGTCCGGGGACTAGCGTGCACGAGCAGTACTTC. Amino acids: CSVGPGTSVHEQYF.

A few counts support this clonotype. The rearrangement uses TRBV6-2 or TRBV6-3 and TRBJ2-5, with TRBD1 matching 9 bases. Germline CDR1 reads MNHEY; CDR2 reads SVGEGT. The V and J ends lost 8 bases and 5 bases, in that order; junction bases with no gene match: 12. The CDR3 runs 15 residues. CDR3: CASGFGTGPQETQYF. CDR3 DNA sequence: TGTGCCAGCGGATTCGGGACAGGGCCTCAGGAGACCCAGTACTTC.

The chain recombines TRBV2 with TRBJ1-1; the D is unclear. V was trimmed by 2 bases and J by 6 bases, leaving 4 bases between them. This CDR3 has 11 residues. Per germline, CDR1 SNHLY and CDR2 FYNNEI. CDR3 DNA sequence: TGTGCCAGCAGTGAACCTTCTGAAGCTTTCTTT. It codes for CASSEPSEAFF. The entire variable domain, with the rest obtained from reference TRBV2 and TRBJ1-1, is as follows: EPEVTQTPSHQVTQMGQEVILRCVPISNHLYFYWYRQILGQKVEFLVSFYNNEISEKSEIFDDQFSVERPDGSNFTLKIRSTKLEDSAMYFCASSEPSEAFFGQGTRLTVV.

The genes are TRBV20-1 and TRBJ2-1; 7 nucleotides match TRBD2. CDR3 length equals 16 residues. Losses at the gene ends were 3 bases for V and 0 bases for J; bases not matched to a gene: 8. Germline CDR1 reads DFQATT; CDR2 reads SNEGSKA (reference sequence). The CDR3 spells CSARGGRARSYNEQFF. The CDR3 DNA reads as TGCAGTGCTAGGGGCGGGAGAGCGCGCTCCTACAATGAGCAGTTCTTC.

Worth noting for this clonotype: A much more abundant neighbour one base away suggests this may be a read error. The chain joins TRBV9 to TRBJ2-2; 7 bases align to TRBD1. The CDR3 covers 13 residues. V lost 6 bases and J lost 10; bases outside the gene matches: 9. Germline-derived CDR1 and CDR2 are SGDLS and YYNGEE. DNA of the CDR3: TGTGCCAGCACCACAGGGGAAGCCGTGGAGCTGTTTTTT. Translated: CASTTGEAVELFF.

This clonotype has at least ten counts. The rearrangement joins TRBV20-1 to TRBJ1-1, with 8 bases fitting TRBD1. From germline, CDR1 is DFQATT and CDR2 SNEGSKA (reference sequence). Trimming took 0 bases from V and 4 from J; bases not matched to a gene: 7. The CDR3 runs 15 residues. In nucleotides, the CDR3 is TGCAGTGCTAGAGACCCGGCAGGGGGCCTCACTGAAGCTTTCTTT. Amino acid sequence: CSARDPAGGLTEAFF.

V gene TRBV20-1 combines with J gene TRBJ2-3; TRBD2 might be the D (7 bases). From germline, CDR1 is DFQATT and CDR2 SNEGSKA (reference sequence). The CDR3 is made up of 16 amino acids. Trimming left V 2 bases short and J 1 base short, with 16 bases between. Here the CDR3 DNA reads TGCAGTGCTAGACCAAGGGGGGGCATGGGCACAGATACGCAGTATTTT. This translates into CSARPRGGMGTDTQYF.

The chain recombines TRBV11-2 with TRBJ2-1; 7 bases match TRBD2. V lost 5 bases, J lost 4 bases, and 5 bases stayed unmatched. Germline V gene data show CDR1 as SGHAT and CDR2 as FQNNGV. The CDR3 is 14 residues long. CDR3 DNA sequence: TGTGCCAGCAGCCGGCTCGGGGGGTACAATGAGCAGTTCTTC. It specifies CASSRLGGYNEQFF.

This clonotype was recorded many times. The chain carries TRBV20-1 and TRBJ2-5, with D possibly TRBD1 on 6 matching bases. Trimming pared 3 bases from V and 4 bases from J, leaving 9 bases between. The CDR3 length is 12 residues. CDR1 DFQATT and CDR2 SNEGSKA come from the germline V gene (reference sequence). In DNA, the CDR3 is TGCAGTGCTAGCAGGGGTCCAGAGACCCAGTACTTC. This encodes CSASRGPETQYF.

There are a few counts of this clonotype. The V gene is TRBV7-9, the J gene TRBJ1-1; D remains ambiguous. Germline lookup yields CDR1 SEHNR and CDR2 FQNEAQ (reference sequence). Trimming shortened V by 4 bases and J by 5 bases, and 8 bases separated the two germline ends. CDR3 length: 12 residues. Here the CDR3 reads CASSSSSTEAFF. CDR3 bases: TGTGCCAGCAGCTCCAGCTCGACTGAAGCTTTCTTT.

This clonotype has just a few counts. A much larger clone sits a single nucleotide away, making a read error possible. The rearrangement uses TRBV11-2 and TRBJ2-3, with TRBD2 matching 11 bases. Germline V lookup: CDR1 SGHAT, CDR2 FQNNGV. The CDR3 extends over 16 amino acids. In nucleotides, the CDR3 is TGTGCCAGCAGCTTAGTCGGGACTAGCGGCACAGATAGGCAGTATTTT. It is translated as CASSLVGTSGTDRQYF.

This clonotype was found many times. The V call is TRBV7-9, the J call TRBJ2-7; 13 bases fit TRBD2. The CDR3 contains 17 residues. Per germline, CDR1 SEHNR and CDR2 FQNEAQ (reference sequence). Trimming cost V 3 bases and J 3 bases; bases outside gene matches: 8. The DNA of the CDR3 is TGTGCCAGCAGCTTGTTTAGGACTAGCGGGAGAAGCTACGAGCAGTACTTC. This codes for CASSLFRTSGRSYEQYF.

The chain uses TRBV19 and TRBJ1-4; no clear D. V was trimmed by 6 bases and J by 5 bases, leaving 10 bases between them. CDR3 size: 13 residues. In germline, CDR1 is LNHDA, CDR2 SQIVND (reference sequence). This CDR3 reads CASRAEFNEKLFF. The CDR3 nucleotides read TGTGCCAGTAGGGCAGAGTTCAATGAAAAACTGTTTTTT.

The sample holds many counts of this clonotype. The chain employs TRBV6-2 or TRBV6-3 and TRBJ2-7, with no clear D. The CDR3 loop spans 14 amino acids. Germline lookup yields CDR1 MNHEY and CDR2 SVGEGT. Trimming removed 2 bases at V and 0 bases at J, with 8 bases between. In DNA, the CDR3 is TGTGCCAGCAGTTACAAGGTTTTCTCCTACGAGCAGTACTTC. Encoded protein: CASSYKVFSYEQYF.

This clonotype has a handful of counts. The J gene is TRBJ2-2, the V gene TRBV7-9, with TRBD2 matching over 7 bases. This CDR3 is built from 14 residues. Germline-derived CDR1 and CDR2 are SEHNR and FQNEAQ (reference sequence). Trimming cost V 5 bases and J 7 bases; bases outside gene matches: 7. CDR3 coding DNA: TGTGCCAGCAGCCTGGGACTATCGGGCGGGGAGCTGTTTTTT. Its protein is CASSLGLSGGELFF.

The CDR3 protein is CSVTTLAISSYEQYF. CDR3 sequence (DNA): TGCAGCGTAACGACTTTAGCGATAAGCTCCTACGAGCAGTACTTC. The gene calls are TRBV29-1 and TRBJ2-7; D is possibly TRBD2 (5 bases). The length of the CDR3 is 15 residues. CDR1 and CDR2 from the germline V gene are SQVTM and ANQGSEA. V gave up 6 bases and J gave up 0 bases, with 18 bases separating them.

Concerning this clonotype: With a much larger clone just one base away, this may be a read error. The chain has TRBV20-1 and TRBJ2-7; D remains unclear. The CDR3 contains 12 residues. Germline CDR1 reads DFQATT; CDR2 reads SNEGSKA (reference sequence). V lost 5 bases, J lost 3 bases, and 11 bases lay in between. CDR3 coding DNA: TGCAGTGCTGATGTCCCGGACTACGAGCAGTACTTC. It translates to CSADVPDYEQYF.

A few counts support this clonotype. DNA of the CDR3: TGTGCCGCCGGGACCGACTCCTACGAGCAGTACTTC. Its translation: CAAGTDSYEQYF. The rearrangement joins TRBV2 to TRBJ2-7; D could derive from TRBD1 or TRBD2 (5 bases each). The CDR3 has 12 amino acids. V lost 11 bases, J lost 0 bases, and 11 bases lay in between. Germline CDR1 is SNHLY and CDR2 is FYNNEI.

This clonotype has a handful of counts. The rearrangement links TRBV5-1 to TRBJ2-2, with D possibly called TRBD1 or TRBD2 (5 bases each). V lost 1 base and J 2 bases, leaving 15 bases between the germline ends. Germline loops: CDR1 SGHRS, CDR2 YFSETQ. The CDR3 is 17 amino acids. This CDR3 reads CASSLPRWGRNTGELFF. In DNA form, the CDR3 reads TGCGCCAGCAGCTTGCCCAGATGGGGGAGAAACACCGGGGAGCTGTTTTTT.

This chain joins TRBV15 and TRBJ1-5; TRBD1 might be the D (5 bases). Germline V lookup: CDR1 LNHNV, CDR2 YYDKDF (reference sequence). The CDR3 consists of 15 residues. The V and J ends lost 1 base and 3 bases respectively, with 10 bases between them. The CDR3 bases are TGTGCCACCAGCAGAGGGGGGGGAAACAATCAGCCCCAGCATTTT. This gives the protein CATSRGGGNNQPQHF.

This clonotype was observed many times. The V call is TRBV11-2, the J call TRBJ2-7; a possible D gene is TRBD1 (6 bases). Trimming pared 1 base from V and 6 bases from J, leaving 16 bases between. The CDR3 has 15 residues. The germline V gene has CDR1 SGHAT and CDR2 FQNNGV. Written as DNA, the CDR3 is TGTGCCAGCAGCTTAGGCAGGGGCGGCCGTCTCGAGCAGTACTTC. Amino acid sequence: CASSLGRGGRLEQYF.

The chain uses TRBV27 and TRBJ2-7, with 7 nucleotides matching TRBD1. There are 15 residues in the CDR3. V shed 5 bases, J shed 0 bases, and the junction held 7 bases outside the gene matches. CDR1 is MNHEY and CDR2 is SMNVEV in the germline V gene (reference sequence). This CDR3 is CASSPDRANSYEQYF. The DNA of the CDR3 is TGTGCCAGCAGTCCAGACAGGGCCAACTCCTACGAGCAGTACTTC.

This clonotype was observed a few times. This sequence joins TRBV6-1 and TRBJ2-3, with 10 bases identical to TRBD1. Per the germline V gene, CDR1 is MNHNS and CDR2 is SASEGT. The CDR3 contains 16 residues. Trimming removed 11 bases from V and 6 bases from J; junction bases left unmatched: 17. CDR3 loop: CASSTPGTGAKDTQYF. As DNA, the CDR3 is TGTGCCTCATCCACTCCCGGGACAGGGGCCAAGGATACGCAGTATTTT.

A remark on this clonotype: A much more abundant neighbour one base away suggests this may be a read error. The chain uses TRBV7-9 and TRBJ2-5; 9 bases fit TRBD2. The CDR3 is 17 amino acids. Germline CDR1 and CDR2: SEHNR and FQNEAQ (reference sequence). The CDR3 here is CASSLSEDSGSGEAQYF. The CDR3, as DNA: TGTGCCAGCAGCTTAAGTGAAGATAGCGGGAGCGGAGAGGCCCAGTACTTC. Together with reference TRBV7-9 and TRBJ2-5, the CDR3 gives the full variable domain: DTGVSQNPRHKITKRGQNVTFRCDPISEHNRLYWYRQTLGQGPEFLTYFQNEAQLEKSRLLSDRFSAERPKGSFSTLEIQRTEQGDSAMYLCASSLSEDSGSGEAQYFGPGTRLLVL.

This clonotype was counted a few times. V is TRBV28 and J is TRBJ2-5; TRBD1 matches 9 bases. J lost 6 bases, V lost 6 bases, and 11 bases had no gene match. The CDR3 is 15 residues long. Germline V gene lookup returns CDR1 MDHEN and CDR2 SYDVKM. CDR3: CASSPGTGRVKTQYF. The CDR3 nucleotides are TGTGCCAGCAGCCCCGGGACAGGGAGAGTGAAGACCCAGTACTTC.

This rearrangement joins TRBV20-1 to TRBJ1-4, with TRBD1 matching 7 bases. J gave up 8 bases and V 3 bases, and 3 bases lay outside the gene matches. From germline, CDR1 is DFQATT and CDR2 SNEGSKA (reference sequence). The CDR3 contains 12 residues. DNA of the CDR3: TGCAGTGCTAGGACAGGGTGGGAAAAACTGTTTTTT. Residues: CSARTGWEKLFF.

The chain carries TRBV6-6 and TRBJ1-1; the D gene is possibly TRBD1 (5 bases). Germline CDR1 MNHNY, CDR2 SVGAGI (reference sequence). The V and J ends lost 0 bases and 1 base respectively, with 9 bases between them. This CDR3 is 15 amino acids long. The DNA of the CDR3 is TGTGCCAGCAGTTACTCGTGGCAGGGGAACACTGAAGCTTTCTTT. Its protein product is CASSYSWQGNTEAFF.

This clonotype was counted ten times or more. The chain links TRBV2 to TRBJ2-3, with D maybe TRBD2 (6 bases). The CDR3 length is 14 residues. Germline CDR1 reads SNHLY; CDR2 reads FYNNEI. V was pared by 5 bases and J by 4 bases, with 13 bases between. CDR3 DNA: TGTGCCAGCAGTTGGAGGGCCGAGGCAGATACGCAGTATTTT. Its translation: CASSWRAEADTQYF.

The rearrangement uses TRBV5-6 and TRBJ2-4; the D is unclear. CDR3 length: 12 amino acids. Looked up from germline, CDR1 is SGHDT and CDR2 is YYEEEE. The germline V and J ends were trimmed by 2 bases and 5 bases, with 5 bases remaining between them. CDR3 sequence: CASSFFENIQYF. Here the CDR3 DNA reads TGTGCCAGCAGCTTCTTCGAAAACATTCAGTACTTC.